What follows describes a single T cell receptor beta chain. These data belong to a study of CD8 T cells in Susac syndrome. A quantity of roughly 0.5 to 1 ug RNA underwent reverse transcription using random hexamers. TCR beta CDR3 was amplified by immunoSEQ covering 54 Vbeta and 13 Jbeta. TCRdb reprocessed the immunoSEQ multiplex PCR reads with MiXCR, giving one entry per CDR3 protein. Of about 140,000 distinct CDR3 sequences listed, roughly 94% are singletons. Sequencing was performed on CD8+ T cells from PBMCs. The clonotype comes from a human donor with Susac syndrome.

Here the CDR3 DNA reads TGTGCCATCAGGTCAACTAGCACAGATACGCAGTATTTT. As protein: CAIRSTSTDTQYF. The chain employs TRBV19 and TRBJ2-3, with D unresolved. Trimming cost V 10 bases and J 0 bases, with 11 bases left between them. This CDR3 is built from 13 residues. Germline V lookup: CDR1 LNHDA, CDR2 SQIVND (reference sequence).